This TCR beta chain was sequenced during a study of shared clonotypes between healthy human individuals (dated by TCRdb to 2018 to 2020). At the level of the whole study: The cohort comprised two women and three men aged 18 to 49 years. For each donor, CD4 naive and CD4 memory were each given three plates, CD8 naive was given two plates, and CD8 memory was given one plate. To estimate repertoire size and how much clonotype sharing occurs between individuals, the study deeply sequenced the blood TCR repertoires of 4 to 6 healthy adults. Different laboratories and diverse techniques were used to prepare libraries and sequence TCR repertoires, to increase sequencing depth and limit assay-specific biases. Leukapheresis yielded between about 0.85 and 9 billion PBMCs per donor.

Study-wide findings and limitations: The small number of donors limited the genetic and exposure-history diversity represented. Larger estimated clonotype richness was generally found for naive subsets than for memory subsets. Rarefaction of sorted-subset datasets indicated incomplete sequencing despite the large sequencing depth. Sampling was restricted to blood, and TCR repertoires in tissues likely differ from the TCR repertoires found in blood. Pairwise subsampling led to the expectation that sequencing depth would affect the degree of clonotype sharing among donors. Compared with non-shared clonotypes, the clonotypes found in all four sorted-subset donors had higher generation probabilities. When several donors were compared, the shared fraction of clonotypes was around 5.1% for naive CD4, around 4% for naive CD8, 2.3% for memory CD4, and roughly 0.43% for memory CD8.

TCR CDR3 regions were amplified from genomic DNA by multiplex PCR using the deep immunoSEQ assay. For each cell subset, the extracted genomic DNA was distributed evenly across all wells of several immunoSEQ 96-well plates, and each plate served as one replicate. For sorted subsets, each replicate PCR was loaded with approximately 200 ng genomic DNA, equivalent to about 30,000 T cell genomes. Purified libraries were quantified with a Qubit 3.0 fluorometer, sized on a Bioanalyzer 2100, and re-quantified with the KAPA Library Quantification kit. Every immunoSEQ 96-well plate was sequenced on a separate single-read 150-cycle Illumina NextSeq 550 flow cell. In the original analysis: Because the immunoSEQ output included only junctional sequences and no quality scores, the filtering could not be the same as the filtering used for full-length reads. To assign V/J genes and CDR3, sequences were annotated against IMGT germline references using PyIR, a Python wrapper for IgBLAST v1.9. Reads were removed for weak V/J assignments (E-value above 1e-6), missing CDR3, stop codons, out-of-frame junctions, or ambiguous translated residues. V3J clonotypes were defined by identical inferred V gene, J gene, and CDR3 amino acid sequence. Percentage overlap between repertoires was computed as shared unique clonotypes divided by the size of the smaller repertoire. Repertoire richness was assessed with RTK rarefaction, the Chao1 estimator, and Recon v2.1 estimates of unobserved clonotypes. Generation probabilities were computed with OLGA for all TCRbeta clonotypes obtained by the gDNA method from several donors. TCRdb took this table from immuneACCESS and kept in-frame rearrangements with V and J called. Such tables lack part of the clones; where checked against another copy, unresolved V genes explain under half of the gap, and the rest is unexplained. V and J calls plus clone size are reproduced from that table; the DNA served to infer D and trimming. A total of over a million clones appear in this sample, roughly 96% of them only once. Roughly 1.2% of the sample belongs to the ten largest clones.

As regards this clone: The clone's antigen remains unknown. No much larger clone exists at a distance of one base, and base qualities are not known.

As encoded in the germline V gene (reference sequence), CDR1 is SGHNT while CDR2 is YYREEE. V lost 10 bases and J lost 8 bases; the stretch between them is 21 bases long. From the cysteine up to the phenylalanine, the CDR3 has a length of 13 residues. Only the CDR3 portion is preserved as DNA: 39 bases, with reading frame beginning at the first base. The donors were healthy, HIV-negative adults with no recently reported acute infections or vaccinations. All donors were Caucasian adults living in Nashville, Tennessee, USA. CD4+ T cells were enriched by magnetic negative selection, after which naive cells were positively selected on CD45RA and the negative fraction was taken as the memory subset. After blood collection by leukapheresis, PBMCs were isolated using Ficoll-Histopaque density gradient centrifugation and then cryopreserved in the vapor phase of liquid nitrogen. Analytical flow cytometry was used to check the purity and quantity of each magnetically sorted T cell population. Genomic DNA was isolated from each sorted fraction and quantified by UV absorbance on a Nanodrop 2000c.

The sequencing input was naive CD4+ T cells sorted from blood. Read against the paper, the sample's cell subset or site label means: CD45RA+ positively selected. This receptor was taken from a man aged 25-45 years in good health. The V and J segments used are TRBV5-4 and TRBJ1-1; a tentative D match to TRBD1 spans 6 bases. CDR3 loop: CAGTRPPYREAFF. The nucleotide sequence is TGTGCCGGGACAAGACCGCCGTACAGGGAAGCTTTCTTT.